Reported below is one T cell receptor (beta chain). Antigen: not known. A much larger clone differs by one base, so this may be a read error. These data belong to a study of T cell repertoires in aging, cancer and after chemotherapy. Study information: Patients with glioblastoma brain tumors were sampled before and after temozolomide-based therapy.

V was shortened by 4 bases and J by 3 bases, with 4 bases between the two germline ends. Germline V lookup: CDR1 MNHEY, CDR2 SVGAGI. The CDR3 has 11 amino acids. A mixed TRB-A/B primer pool amplified rearranged TRB by multiplex touch-down PCR. TCRdb independently ran MiXCR on the multiplex PCR reads; one entry per CDR3 protein. The table shows more than 2,500 distinct CDR3 sequences, with approximately 24% occurring only once. Peripheral blood genomic DNA, not sorted cells or RNA, was the template. General study findings and limits: Untreated cancer patients had significantly lower blood TCR diversity than age-matched healthy donors. Healthy donors lost TCR diversity with age mainly through richness, cancer patients through richness and evenness.

Sequenced: blood. This sequence originates from a human donor with a solid tumor. The chain links TRBV6-5 to TRBJ2-7; no definite D call. The CDR3 loop is CASSSDYEQYF. The CDR3 DNA reads as TGTGCCAGCAGTTCAGACTACGAGCAGTACTTC.